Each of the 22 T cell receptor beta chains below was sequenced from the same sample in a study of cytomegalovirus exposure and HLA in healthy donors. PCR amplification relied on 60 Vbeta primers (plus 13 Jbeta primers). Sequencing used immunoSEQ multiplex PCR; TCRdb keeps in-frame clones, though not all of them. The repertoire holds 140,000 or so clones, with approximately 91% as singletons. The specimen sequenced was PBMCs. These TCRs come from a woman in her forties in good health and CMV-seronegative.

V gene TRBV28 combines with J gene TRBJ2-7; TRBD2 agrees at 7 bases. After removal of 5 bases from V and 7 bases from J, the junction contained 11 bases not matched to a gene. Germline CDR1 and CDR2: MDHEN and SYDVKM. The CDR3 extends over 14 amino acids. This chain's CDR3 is CASSPSGKWWEQYF. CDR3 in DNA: TGTGCCAGCAGTCCCAGCGGGAAGTGGTGGGAGCAGTACTTC.

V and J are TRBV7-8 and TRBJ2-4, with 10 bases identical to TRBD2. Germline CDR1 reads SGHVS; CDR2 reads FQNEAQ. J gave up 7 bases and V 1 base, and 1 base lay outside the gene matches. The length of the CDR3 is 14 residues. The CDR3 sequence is CASSLELAGNIQYF. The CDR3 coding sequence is TGTGCCAGCAGCTTAGAACTAGCGGGGAACATTCAGTACTTC.

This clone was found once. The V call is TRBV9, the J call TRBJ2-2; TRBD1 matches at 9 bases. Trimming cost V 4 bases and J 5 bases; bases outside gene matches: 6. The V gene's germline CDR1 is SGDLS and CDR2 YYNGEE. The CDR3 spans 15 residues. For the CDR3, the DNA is TGTGCCAGCAGCCTGAGGACAGGGGAAACCGGGGAGCTGTTTTTT. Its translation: CASSLRTGETGELFF.

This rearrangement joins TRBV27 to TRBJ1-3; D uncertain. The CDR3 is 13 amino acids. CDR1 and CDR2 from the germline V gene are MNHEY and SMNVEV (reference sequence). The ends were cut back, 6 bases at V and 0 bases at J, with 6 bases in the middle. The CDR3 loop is CASSPSSGNTIYF. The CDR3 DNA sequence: TGTGCCAGCAGCCCCAGCTCTGGAAACACCATATATTTT.

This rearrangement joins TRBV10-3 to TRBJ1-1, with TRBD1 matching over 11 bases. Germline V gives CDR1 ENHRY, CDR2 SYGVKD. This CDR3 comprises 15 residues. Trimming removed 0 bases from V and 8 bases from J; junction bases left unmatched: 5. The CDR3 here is CAISESSWDRGEAFF. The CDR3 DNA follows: TGTGCCATCAGTGAGTCGAGTTGGGACAGGGGGGAAGCTTTCTTT.

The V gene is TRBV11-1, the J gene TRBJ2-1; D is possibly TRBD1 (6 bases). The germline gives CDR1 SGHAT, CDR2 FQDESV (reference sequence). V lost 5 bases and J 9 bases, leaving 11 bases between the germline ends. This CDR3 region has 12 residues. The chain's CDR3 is CASSPRGTEQFF. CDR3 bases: TGTGCCAGCAGCCCGAGGGGGACTGAGCAGTTCTTC.

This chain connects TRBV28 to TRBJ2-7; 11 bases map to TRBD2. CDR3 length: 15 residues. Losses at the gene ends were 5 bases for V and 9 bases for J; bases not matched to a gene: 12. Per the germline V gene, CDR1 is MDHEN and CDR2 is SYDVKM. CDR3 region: CASSPLAGGLSSQYF. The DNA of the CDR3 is TGTGCCAGCAGTCCCCTAGCGGGGGGCCTCTCGTCGCAGTACTTC.

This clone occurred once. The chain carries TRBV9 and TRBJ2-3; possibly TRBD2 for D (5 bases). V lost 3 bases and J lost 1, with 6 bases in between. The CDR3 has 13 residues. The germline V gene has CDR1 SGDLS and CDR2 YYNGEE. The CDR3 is CASSGTGTDTQYF. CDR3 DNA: TGTGCCAGCAGCGGGACTGGCACAGATACGCAGTATTTT.

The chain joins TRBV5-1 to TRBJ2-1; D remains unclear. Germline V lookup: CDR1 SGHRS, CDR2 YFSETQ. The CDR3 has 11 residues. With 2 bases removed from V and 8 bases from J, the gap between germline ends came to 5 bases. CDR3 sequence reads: CASSFEHEQFF. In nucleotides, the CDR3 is TGCGCCAGCAGCTTCGAGCATGAGCAGTTCTTC.

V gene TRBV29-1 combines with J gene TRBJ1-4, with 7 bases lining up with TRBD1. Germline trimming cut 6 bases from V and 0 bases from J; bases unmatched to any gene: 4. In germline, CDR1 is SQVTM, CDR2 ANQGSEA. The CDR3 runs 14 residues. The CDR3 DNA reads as TGCAGCGTCGCAGGGACAGCAACTAATGAAAAACTGTTTTTT. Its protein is CSVAGTATNEKLFF.

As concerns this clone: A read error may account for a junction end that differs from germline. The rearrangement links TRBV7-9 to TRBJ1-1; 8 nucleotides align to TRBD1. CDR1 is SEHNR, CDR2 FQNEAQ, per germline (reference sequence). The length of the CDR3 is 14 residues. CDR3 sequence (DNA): TGTGCCAGCGGCTTACAGGGGGTCGGCACTGAAGCTTTCTTT. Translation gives CASGLQGVGTEAFF.

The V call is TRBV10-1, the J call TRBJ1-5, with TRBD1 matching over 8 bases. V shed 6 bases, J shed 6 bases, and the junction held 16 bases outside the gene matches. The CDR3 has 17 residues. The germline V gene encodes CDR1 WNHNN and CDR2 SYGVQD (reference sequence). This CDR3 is CASSKIPGQAPGQPQHF. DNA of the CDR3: TGCGCCAGCAGCAAGATACCGGGACAGGCGCCCGGTCAGCCCCAGCATTTT.

CDR3 amino acids: CASSPLAGTYNEQFF. CDR3 in DNA: TGTGCCAGCAGCCCTCTGGCGGGGACCTACAATGAGCAGTTCTTC. This sequence joins TRBV4-2 and TRBJ2-1; a weak D match, TRBD2 (6 bases). CDR1 and CDR2 from the germline V gene are LGHNA and YNFKEQ. V lost 4 bases, J lost 2 bases, and 12 bases lay in between. This CDR3 spans 15 amino acids.

The CDR3 bases are TGTGCCAGCAGTGAAGTGCAGTCAGATACGCAGTATTTT. Protein sequence: CASSEVQSDTQYF. V is TRBV6-1 and J is TRBJ2-3; D remains ambiguous. CDR3 length: 13 residues. With 1 base removed from V and 4 bases from J, the gap between germline ends came to 6 bases. In germline, CDR1 is MNHNS, CDR2 SASEGT.

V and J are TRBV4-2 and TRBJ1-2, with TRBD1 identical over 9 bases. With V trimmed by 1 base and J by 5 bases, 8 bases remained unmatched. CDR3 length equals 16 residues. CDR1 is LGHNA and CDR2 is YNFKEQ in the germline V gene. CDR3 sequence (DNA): TGTGCCAGCAGCCAAGGAACAGGGGGCACAACTTATGGCTACACCTTC. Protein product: CASSQGTGGTTYGYTF.

This CDR3 reads CASSPYGLDRGHTQYF. CDR3 DNA: TGTGCCAGCAGCCCTTACGGCTTAGACAGGGGACATACGCAGTATTTT. This chain uses TRBV7-9 with TRBJ2-3, with 8 bases that match TRBD1. The CDR3 is 16 residues long. V trimming: 5 bases; J trimming: 7 bases; junction bases outside the gene matches: 14. Germline V gene data show CDR1 as SEHNR and CDR2 as FQNEAQ (reference sequence).

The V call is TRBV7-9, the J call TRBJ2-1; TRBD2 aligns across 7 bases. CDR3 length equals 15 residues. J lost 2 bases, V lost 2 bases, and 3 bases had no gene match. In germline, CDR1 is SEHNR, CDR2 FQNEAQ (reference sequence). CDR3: CASSLLLAAYNEQFF. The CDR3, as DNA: TGTGCCAGCAGCTTACTGCTAGCGGCCTACAATGAGCAGTTCTTC.

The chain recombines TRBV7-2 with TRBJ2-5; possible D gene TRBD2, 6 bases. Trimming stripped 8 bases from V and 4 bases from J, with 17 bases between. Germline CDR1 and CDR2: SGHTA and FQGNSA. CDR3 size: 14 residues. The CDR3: CASHRGGVGETQYF. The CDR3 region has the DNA TGTGCCAGCCACCGGGGAGGAGTGGGAGAGACCCAGTACTTC.

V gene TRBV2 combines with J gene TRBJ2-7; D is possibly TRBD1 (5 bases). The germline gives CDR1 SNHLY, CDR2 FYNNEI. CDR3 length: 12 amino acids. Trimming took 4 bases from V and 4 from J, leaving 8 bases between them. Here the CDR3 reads CASSGTGYEQYF. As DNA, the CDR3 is TGTGCCAGCAGTGGAACAGGTTACGAGCAGTACTTC.

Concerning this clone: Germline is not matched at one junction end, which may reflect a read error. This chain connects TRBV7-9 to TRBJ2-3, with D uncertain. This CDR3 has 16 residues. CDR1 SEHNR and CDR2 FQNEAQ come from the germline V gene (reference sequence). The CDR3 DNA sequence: TGTTCCAGCAGCTTAAGCCAGGTCCGTCACACAGATACGCAGTATTTT. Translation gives CSSSLSQVRHTDTQYF.

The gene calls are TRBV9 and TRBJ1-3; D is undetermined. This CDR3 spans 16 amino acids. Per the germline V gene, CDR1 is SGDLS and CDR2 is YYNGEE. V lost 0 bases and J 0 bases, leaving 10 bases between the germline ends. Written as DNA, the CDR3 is TGTGCCAGCAGCGTAGGGCTTACGAACTCTGGAAACACCATATATTTT. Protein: CASSVGLTNSGNTIYF. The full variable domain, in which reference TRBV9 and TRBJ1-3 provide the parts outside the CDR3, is DSGVTQTPKHLITATGQRVTLRCSPRSGDLSVYWYQQSLDQGLQFLIQYYNGEERAKGNILERFSAQQFPDLHSELNLSSLELGDSALYFCASSVGLTNSGNTIYFGEGSWLTVV.

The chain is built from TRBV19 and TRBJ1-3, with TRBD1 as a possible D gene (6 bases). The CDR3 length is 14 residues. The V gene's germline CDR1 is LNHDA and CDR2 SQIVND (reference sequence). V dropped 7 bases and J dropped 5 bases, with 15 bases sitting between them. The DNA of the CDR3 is TGTGCCAGTACCCCAGAGGGACACCGAAACACCATATATTTT. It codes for CASTPEGHRNTIYF.